Listed here are 18 T cell receptor beta chains from one sample, sequenced in a study of graft-versus-host responses after intestinal transplantation. Their antigens remain unidentified. TCRdb keeps only in-frame clones here, not all; method: immunoSEQ multiplex PCR. The sample lists 55,000 to 85,000 clones; around 92% were seen once. The material was unstimulated CD8+ T cells sorted from spleen or lymph node cells, obtained before intestinal transplant. These receptors all come from a human donor who received an intestinal transplant.

The chain joins TRBV28 to TRBJ2-7, with 10 bases matching TRBD1. The ends lost 4 bases at V and 8 bases at J; junction bases unmatched: 8. CDR3 length: 14 residues. Per germline, CDR1 MDHEN and CDR2 SYDVKM. The CDR3 DNA follows: TGTGCCAGCAGTTCCCGGGACAGGGGATACAAGCAGTACTTC. Translated, it gives CASSSRDRGYKQYF. Combining the CDR3 with reference TRBV28 and TRBJ2-7 gives the whole variable domain DVKVTQSSRYLVKRTGEKVFLECVQDMDHENMFWYRQDPGLGLRLIYFSYDVKMKEKGDIPEGYSVSREKKERFSLILESASTNQTSMYLCASSSRDRGYKQYFGPGTRLTVT.

V and J are TRBV4-1 and TRBJ1-1; no definite D call. V dropped 2 bases and J dropped 4 bases, with 5 bases sitting between them. CDR1 MGHRA and CDR2 YSYEKL come from the germline V gene. This CDR3 is 12 amino acids long. CDR3 region: CASSQSGTEAFF. In DNA, the CDR3 is TGCGCCAGCAGCCAATCCGGCACTGAAGCTTTCTTT.

The chain combines TRBV28 with TRBJ2-1, with 13 bases that match TRBD2. The V gene's germline CDR1 is MDHEN and CDR2 SYDVKM. The trim removed 4 bases at V and 6 bases at J, leaving 15 bases unmatched. The CDR3 consists of 19 residues. The chain's CDR3 is CASSWATSGRALQFNEQFF. CDR3 sequence (DNA): TGTGCCAGCAGTTGGGCTACTAGCGGGAGGGCCCTCCAATTCAATGAGCAGTTCTTC.

The chain employs TRBV5-4 and TRBJ2-7; D may be TRBD2 (6 bases). Trimming shortened V by 4 bases and J by 6 bases, and 8 bases separated the two germline ends. The CDR3 contains 11 residues. CDR1 is SGHNT and CDR2 is YYREEE in the germline V gene (reference sequence). CDR3 DNA sequence: TGTGCCAGCAGCGCCGGGGGCGAGCAGTACTTC. Residues: CASSAGGEQYF.

V and J are TRBV7-2 and TRBJ1-2, with 7 bases aligning to TRBD1. The CDR3 loop spans 16 amino acids. Germline V gene lookup returns CDR1 SGHTA and CDR2 FQGNSA. V shed 5 bases, J shed 1 base, and the junction held 10 bases outside the gene matches. For the CDR3, the DNA is TGTGCCAGCAGCGCCCAGGGGGGTCCTGGTAACTATGGCTACACCTTC. Protein sequence: CASSAQGGPGNYGYTF.

This rearrangement joins TRBV29-1 to TRBJ1-1, with D perhaps TRBD1 (6 bases). Germline CDR1 reads SQVTM; CDR2 reads ANQGSEA. CDR3 length equals 12 residues. Deletions cut 2 bases from V and 6 bases from J, with 10 bases between. CDR3: CSVERQAPEAFF. Here the CDR3 DNA reads TGCAGCGTTGAACGACAGGCCCCTGAAGCTTTCTTT.

This chain connects TRBV27 to TRBJ1-1; 7 nucleotides align to TRBD1. The V and J ends lost 6 bases and 4 bases, in that order; junction bases with no gene match: 5. From germline, CDR1 is MNHEY and CDR2 SMNVEV (reference sequence). CDR3 length equals 13 residues. This chain's CDR3 is CASRLQGPTEAFF. CDR3 in DNA: TGTGCCAGCAGATTACAGGGGCCCACTGAAGCTTTCTTT.

This clone was detected only a few times. This chain links TRBV19 with TRBJ2-7; 7 bases agree with TRBD1. V was pared by 5 bases and J by 1 base, with 8 bases of the junction left unmatched. Germline V gene sequence: CDR1 LNHDA, CDR2 SQIVND (reference sequence). CDR3 length equals 15 residues. CDR3 residues: CASSSLQGWSYEQYF. CDR3 nucleotide sequence: TGTGCCAGTAGTTCCCTACAGGGGTGGTCCTACGAGCAGTACTTC.

The V call is TRBV6-5, the J call TRBJ2-6; D is perhaps TRBD1 (6 bases). The length of the CDR3 is 14 residues. The germline V gene encodes CDR1 MNHEY and CDR2 SVGAGI. The ends were cut back, 2 bases at V and 4 bases at J, with 6 bases in the middle. Here the CDR3 DNA reads TGTGCCAGCAGTTACAGGGGGGGGGCCAACGTCCTGACTTTC. Translating it yields CASSYRGGANVLTF.

The chain carries TRBV7-2 and TRBJ2-7; maybe TRBD2 (5 bases). Germline values: CDR1 SGHTA, CDR2 FQGNSA. The length of the CDR3 is 16 residues. V gave up 2 bases and J gave up 2 bases, with 16 bases separating them. The CDR3 DNA follows: TGTGCCAGCAGCTTACTGGAGCGGCAGTTTCCCTACGAGCAGTACTTC. Its translation is CASSLLERQFPYEQYF.

The rearrangement uses TRBV5-6 and TRBJ2-1; 7 bases match TRBD1. Looked up from germline, CDR1 is SGHDT and CDR2 is YYEEEE. Losses at the gene ends were 8 bases for V and 1 base for J; bases not matched to a gene: 3. This CDR3 spans 13 amino acids. CDR3 sequence reads: CASRTGSYNEQFF. The CDR3, as DNA: TGTGCCAGTAGGACAGGATCCTACAATGAGCAGTTCTTC.

The chain joins TRBV28 to TRBJ2-7, with a tentative D call TRBD1 (5 bases). The CDR3 consists of 17 residues. Germline CDR1 MDHEN, CDR2 SYDVKM. Between the trimmed V and J ends, which lost 4 bases and 0 bases, there was a span of 19 bases. The CDR3 loop reads CASSSLFSPGRSYEQYF. CDR3 nucleotides: TGTGCCAGCAGTTCATTGTTCTCTCCAGGGCGCTCCTACGAGCAGTACTTC.

The table lists this clone with a few counts. J is TRBJ2-7 and V is TRBV27, with D uncertain. From germline, CDR1 is MNHEY and CDR2 SMNVEV (reference sequence). The CDR3 has 13 amino acids. Between the trimmed V and J ends, which lost 4 bases and 2 bases, there was a span of 9 bases. CDR3 DNA sequence: TGTGCCAGCAGTTGGGCAGGCGCCTACGAGCAGTACTTC. The encoded protein is CASSWAGAYEQYF.

This clone came up a few times. This rearrangement joins TRBV7-9 to TRBJ1-4, with 8 bases identical to TRBD1. The CDR3 totals 14 residues. With 5 bases clipped from V and 4 bases from J, the junction kept 3 bases outside the gene matches. From germline, CDR1 is SEHNR and CDR2 FQNEAQ (reference sequence). Written as DNA, the CDR3 is TGTGCCAGCAGCCCGACAGGGGTTAATGAAAAACTGTTTTTT. Amino acid sequence: CASSPTGVNEKLFF.

The chain uses TRBV29-1 and TRBJ2-7, with 9 bases lining up with TRBD1. Germline values: CDR1 SQVTM, CDR2 ANQGSEA. V lost 3 bases to trimming and J lost 3 bases; unmatched junction nucleotides: 3. The CDR3 covers 13 residues. CDR3 nucleotide sequence: TGCAGCGTTGAGGGGGACAGGGACTACGAGCAGTACTTC. Amino acids: CSVEGDRDYEQYF.

This chain connects TRBV6-5 to TRBJ2-7, with TRBD1 identical over 10 bases. This CDR3 has 14 amino acids. CDR1 MNHEY and CDR2 SVGAGI come from the germline V gene. V was clipped by 2 bases and J by 5 bases; unmatched bases: 3. CDR3 DNA sequence: TGTGCCAGCAGTTACGGGACAGGGGATAACGAGCAGTACTTC. Protein: CASSYGTGDNEQYF.

The rearrangement joins TRBV7-6 to TRBJ1-6, with 7 positions matching TRBD1. The CDR3 has 16 residues. V trimming: 2 bases; J trimming: 0 bases; junction bases outside the gene matches: 1. Germline V CDR1 and CDR2: SGHVS, FNYEAQ. The CDR3 spells CASSLWDSSYNSPLHF. DNA for the CDR3: TGTGCCAGCAGCTTATGGGACAGCTCCTATAATTCACCCCTCCACTTT.

V and J are TRBV5-4 and TRBJ1-1; TRBD1 aligns across 8 bases. V shed 2 bases and J 4 bases; nucleotides not matched to a gene: 7. There are 15 residues in the CDR3. Germline-derived CDR1 and CDR2 are SGHNT and YYREEE (reference sequence). The CDR3 coding sequence is TGTGCCAGCAGCTTCCTAAACAGGGGGGGCACTGAAGCTTTCTTT. This sequence encodes CASSFLNRGGTEAFF.